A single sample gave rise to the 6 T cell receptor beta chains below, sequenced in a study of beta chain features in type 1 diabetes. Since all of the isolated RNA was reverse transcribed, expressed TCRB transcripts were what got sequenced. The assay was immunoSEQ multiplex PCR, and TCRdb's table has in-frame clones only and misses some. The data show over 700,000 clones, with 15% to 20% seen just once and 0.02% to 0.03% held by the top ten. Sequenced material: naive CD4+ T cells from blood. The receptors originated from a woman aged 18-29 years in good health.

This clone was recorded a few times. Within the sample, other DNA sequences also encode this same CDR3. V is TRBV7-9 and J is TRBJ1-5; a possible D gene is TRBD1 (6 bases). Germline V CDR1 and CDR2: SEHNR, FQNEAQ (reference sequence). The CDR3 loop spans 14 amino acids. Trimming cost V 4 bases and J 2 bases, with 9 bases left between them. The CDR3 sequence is CASSSQGGNQPQHF. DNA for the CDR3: TGTGCCAGCAGCTCACAGGGAGGCAATCAGCCCCAGCATTTT.

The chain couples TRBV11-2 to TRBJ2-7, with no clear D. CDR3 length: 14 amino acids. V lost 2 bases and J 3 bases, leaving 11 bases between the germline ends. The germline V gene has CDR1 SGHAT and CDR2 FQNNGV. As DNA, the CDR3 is TGTGCCAGCAGCTTAACCGACGGAATCTACGAGCAGTACTTC. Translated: CASSLTDGIYEQYF.

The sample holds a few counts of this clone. The CDR3 coding sequence is TGTGCCAGCAGTTTCTCGCGTTTACAGCCTGAAGCTTTCTTT. It is translated as CASSFSRLQPEAFF. The chain has TRBV27 and TRBJ1-1; D ambiguous. V was pared by 3 bases and J by 6 bases, with 14 bases between. Germline CDR1 and CDR2: MNHEY and SMNVEV (reference sequence). The CDR3 runs to 14 residues.

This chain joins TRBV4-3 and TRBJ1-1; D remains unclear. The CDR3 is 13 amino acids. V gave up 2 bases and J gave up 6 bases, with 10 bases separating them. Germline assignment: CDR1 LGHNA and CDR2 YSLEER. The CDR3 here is CASSQIGRAEAFF. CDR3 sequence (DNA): TGCGCCAGCAGCCAAATCGGAAGGGCTGAAGCTTTCTTT.

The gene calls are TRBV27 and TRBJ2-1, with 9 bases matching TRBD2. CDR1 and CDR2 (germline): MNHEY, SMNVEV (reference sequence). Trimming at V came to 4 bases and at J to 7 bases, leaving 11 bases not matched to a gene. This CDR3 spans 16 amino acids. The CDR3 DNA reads TGTGCCAGCAGTTCCCTTCTAGCGGGAAAACAGAATGAGCAGTTCTTC. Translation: CASSSLLAGKQNEQFF.

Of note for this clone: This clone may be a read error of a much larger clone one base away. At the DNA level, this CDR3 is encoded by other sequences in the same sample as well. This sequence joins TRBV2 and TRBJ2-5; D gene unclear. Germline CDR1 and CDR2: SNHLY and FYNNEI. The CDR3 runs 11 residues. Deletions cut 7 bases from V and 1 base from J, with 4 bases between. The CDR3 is CASTTQETQYF. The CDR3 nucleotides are TGTGCCAGCACCACCCAAGAGACCCAGTACTTC.